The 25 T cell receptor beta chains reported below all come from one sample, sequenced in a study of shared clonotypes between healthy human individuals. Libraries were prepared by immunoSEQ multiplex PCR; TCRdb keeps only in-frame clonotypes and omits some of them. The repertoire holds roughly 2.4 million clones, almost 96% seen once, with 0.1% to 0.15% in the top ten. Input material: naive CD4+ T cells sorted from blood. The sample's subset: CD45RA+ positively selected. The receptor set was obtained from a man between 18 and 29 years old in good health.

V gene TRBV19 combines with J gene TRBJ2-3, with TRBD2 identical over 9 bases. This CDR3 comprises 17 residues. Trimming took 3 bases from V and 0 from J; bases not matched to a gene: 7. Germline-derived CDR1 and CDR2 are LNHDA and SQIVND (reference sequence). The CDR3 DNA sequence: TGTGCCAGTAGTATTCGCCGAACTAGCGGGAGCACAGATACGCAGTATTTT. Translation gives CASSIRRTSGSTDTQYF.

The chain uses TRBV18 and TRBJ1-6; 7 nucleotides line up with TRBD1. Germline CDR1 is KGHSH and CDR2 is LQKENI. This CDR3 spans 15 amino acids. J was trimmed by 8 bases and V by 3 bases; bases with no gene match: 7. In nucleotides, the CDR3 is TGTGCCAGCTCACCTCGCCGGGACAGTGATTCACCCCTCCACTTT. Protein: CASSPRRDSDSPLHF.

CDR3 loop: CASKGTQNEQFF. The CDR3 nucleotides read TGCGCCAGCAAAGGTACCCAGAATGAGCAGTTCTTC. The J gene is TRBJ2-1, the V gene TRBV10-1; D unclear. Trimming cost V 7 bases and J 7 bases, with 11 bases left between them. Per germline, CDR1 WNHNN and CDR2 SYGVQD (reference sequence). The CDR3 runs to 12 residues.

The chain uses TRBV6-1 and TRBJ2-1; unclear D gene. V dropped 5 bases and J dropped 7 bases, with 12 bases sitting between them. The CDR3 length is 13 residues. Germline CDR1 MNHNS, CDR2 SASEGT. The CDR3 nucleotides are TGTGCCAGCAGTCGTTGGCCCGGGAATGAGCAGTTCTTC. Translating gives CASSRWPGNEQFF.

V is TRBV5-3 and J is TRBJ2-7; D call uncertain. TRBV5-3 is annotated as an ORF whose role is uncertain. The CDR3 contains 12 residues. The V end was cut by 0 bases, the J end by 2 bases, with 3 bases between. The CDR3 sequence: CARSLAPYEQYF. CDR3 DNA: TGTGCCAGAAGCTTGGCACCCTACGAGCAGTACTTC.

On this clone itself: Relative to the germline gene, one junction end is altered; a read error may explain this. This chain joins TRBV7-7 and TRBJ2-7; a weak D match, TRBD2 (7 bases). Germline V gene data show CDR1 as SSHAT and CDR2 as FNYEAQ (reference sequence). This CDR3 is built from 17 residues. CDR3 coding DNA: TGTGCTAGCAGCTTTCTAGCAGGGGATGCGGGGGCTTACGAGCAGTACTTC. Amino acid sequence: CASSFLAGDAGAYEQYF.

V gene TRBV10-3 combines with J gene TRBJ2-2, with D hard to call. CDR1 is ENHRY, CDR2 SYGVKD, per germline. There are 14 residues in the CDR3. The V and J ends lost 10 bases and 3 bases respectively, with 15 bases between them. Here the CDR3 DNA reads TGTGCCAGCCGGACCGTTAGTGACACCGGGGAGCTGTTTTTT. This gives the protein CASRTVSDTGELFF.

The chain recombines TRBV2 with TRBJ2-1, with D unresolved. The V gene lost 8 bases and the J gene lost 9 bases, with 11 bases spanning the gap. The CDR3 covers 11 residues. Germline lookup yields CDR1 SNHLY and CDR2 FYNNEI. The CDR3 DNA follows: TGTGCCAGCTCTGGGGATATTGAGCAGTTCTTC. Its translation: CASSGDIEQFF.

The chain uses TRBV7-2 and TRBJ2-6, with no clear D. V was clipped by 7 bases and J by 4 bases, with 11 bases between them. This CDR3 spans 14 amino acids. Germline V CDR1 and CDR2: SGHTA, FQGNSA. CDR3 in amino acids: CASTRSAGANVLTF. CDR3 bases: TGTGCCAGCACGCGCTCGGCGGGGGCCAACGTCCTGACTTTC.

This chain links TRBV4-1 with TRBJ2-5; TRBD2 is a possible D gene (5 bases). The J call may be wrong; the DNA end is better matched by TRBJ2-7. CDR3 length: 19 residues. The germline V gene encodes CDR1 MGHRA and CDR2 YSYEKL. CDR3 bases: TGCGCCAGCAGCCAAGATATTTTCGGAGCGGCCCCCAGCTGGTACGAGCAGTACTTC. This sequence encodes CASSQDIFGAAPSWYEQYF.

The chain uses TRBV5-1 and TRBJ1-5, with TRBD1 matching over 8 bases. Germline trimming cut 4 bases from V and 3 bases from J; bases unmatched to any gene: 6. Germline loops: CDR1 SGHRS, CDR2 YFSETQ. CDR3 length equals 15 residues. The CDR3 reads CASSAEGQANQPQHF. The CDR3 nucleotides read TGCGCCAGCAGCGCGGAGGGACAGGCCAATCAGCCCCAGCATTTT.

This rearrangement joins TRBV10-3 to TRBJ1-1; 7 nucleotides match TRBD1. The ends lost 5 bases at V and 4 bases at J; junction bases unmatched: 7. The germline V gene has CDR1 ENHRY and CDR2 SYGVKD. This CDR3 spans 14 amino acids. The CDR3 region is CAISPGGSITEAFF. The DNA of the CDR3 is TGTGCCATCAGTCCAGGGGGTTCCATCACTGAAGCTTTCTTT.

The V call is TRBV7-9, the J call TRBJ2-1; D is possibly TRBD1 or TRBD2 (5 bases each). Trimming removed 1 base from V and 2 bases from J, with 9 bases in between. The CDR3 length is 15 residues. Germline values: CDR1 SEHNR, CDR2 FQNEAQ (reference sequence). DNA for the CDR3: TGTGCCAGCAGCTTAGTCGGGACCACCTACAATGAGCAGTTCTTC. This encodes CASSLVGTTYNEQFF. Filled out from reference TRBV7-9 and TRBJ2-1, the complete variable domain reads DTGVSQNPRHKITKRGQNVTFRCDPISEHNRLYWYRQTLGQGPEFLTYFQNEAQLEKSRLLSDRFSAERPKGSFSTLEIQRTEQGDSAMYLCASSLVGTTYNEQFFGPGTRLTVL.

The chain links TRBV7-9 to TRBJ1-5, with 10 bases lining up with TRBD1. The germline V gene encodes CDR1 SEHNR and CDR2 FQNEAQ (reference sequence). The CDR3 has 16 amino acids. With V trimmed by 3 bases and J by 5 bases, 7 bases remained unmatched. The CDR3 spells CASSLGQGTTDQPQHF. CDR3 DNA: TGTGCCAGCAGCTTGGGACAGGGGACGACGGATCAGCCCCAGCATTTT. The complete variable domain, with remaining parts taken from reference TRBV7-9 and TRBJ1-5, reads DTGVSQNPRHKITKRGQNVTFRCDPISEHNRLYWYRQTLGQGPEFLTYFQNEAQLEKSRLLSDRFSAERPKGSFSTLEIQRTEQGDSAMYLCASSLGQGTTDQPQHFGDGTRLSIL.

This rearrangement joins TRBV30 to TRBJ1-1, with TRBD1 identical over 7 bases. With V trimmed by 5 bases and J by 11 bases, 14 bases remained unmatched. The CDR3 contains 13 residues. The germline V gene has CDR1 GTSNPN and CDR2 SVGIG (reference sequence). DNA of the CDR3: TGTGCCTGGGCGGGACAGACCTTGGGGGCGGCTTTCTTT. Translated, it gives CAWAGQTLGAAFF. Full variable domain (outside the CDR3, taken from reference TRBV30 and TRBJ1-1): SQTIHQWPATLVQPVGSPLSLECTVEGTSNPNLYWYRQAAGRGLQLLFYSVGIGQISSEVPQNLSASRPQDRQFILSSKKLLLSDSGFYLCAWAGQTLGAAFFGQGTRLTVV.

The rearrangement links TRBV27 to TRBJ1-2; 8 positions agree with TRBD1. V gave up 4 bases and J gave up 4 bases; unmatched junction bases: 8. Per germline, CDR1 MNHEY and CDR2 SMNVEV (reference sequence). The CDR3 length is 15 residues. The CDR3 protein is CASSSGTGVTYGYTF. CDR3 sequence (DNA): TGTGCCAGCAGTTCCGGGACAGGTGTTACCTATGGCTACACCTTC.

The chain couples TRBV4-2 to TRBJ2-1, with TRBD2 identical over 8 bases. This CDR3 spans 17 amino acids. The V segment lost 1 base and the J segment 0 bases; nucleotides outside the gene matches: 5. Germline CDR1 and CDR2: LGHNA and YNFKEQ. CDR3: CASSQGTAGGSYNEQFF. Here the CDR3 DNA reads TGTGCCAGCAGCCAAGGGACTGCGGGGGGCTCCTACAATGAGCAGTTCTTC.

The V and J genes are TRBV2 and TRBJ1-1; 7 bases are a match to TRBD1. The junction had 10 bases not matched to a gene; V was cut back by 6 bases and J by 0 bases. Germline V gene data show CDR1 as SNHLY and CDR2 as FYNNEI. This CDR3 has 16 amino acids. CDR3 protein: CASRIAGGPMNTEAFF. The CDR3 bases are TGTGCCAGCAGAATCGCAGGGGGGCCCATGAACACTGAAGCTTTCTTT.

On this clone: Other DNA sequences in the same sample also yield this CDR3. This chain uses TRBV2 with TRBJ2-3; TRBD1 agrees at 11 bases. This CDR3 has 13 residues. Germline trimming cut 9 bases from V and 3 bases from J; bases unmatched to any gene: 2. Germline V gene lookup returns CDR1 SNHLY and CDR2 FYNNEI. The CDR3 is CASGQGATDTQYF. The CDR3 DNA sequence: TGTGCCAGTGGACAGGGGGCGACAGATACGCAGTATTTT.

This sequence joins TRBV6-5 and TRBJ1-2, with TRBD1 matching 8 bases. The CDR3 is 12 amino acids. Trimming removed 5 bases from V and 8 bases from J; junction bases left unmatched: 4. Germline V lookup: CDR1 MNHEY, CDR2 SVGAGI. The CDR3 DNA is TGTGCCAGCAGTCCGGACAGGGTCGGCTACACCTTC. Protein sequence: CASSPDRVGYTF.

The CDR3 DNA reads TGTGCCAGCAGCGAGTGGCGGGACGGGTCCTACGAGCAGTACTTC. This gives the protein CASSEWRDGSYEQYF. The rearrangement links TRBV2 to TRBJ2-7; weak D call: TRBD2 (6 bases). Germline CDR1 and CDR2: SNHLY and FYNNEI. The V end was cut by 6 bases, the J end by 1 base, with 16 bases between. CDR3 length: 15 amino acids.

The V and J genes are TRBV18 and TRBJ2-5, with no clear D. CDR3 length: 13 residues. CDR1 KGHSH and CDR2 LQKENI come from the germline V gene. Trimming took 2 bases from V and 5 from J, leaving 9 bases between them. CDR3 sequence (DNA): TGTGCCAGCTCACCAGATGAATTGGAGACCCAGTACTTC. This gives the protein CASSPDELETQYF.

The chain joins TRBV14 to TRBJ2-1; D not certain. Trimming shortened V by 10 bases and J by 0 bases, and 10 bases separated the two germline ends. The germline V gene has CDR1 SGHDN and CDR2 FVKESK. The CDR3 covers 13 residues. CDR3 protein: CATRRSSYNEQFF. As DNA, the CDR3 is TGTGCCACCAGACGGAGCTCCTACAATGAGCAGTTCTTC.

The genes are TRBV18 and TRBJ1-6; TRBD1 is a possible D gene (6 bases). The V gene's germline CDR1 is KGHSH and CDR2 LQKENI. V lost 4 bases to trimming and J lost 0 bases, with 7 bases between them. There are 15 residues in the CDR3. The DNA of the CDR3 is TGTGCCAGCTCACAGGACAGCTCCTATAATTCACCCCTCCACTTT. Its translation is CASSQDSSYNSPLHF.

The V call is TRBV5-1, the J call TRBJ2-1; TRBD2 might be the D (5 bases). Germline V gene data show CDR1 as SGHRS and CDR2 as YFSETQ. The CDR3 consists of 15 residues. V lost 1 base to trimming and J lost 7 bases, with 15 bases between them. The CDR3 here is CASSLHDPGINEQFF. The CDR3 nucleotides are TGCGCCAGCAGCTTGCACGACCCGGGGATTAATGAGCAGTTCTTC. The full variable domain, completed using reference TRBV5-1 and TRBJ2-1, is KAGVTQTPRYLIKTRGQQVTLSCSPISGHRSVSWYQQTPGQGLQFLFEYFSETQRNKGNFPGRFSGRQFSNSRSEMNVSTLELGDSALYLCASSLHDPGINEQFFGPGTRLTVL.